Below, 13 T cell receptor beta chains from the same sample are listed, as sequenced in a study of blood T cell repertoires in COVID-19. Clones were sequenced by immunoSEQ multiplex PCR, and TCRdb holds only the in-frame ones, with some missing. The sample has 20,000 to 30,000 clones; roughly 85% are singletons. Sequenced input: peripheral blood. These TCRs come from a human donor in a cohort sampled during active COVID-19.

This clone has more than one count but fewer than ten. CDR3 region: CASSQEVGDSNQPQHF. The CDR3, as DNA: TGTGCCAGCAGCCAAGAGGTAGGAGATAGCAATCAGCCCCAGCATTTT. The genes are TRBV4-2 and TRBJ1-5, with unresolved D. From germline, CDR1 is LGHNA and CDR2 YNFKEQ. The ends were cut back, 0 bases at V and 0 bases at J, with 9 bases in the middle. This CDR3 comprises 16 residues.

V usage is TRBV9 and J usage is TRBJ1-4; 7 bases fit TRBD1. The CDR3 has 15 residues. Germline V gives CDR1 SGDLS, CDR2 YYNGEE. The J segment lost 5 bases and the V segment lost 2 bases, leaving 6 bases of the junction unmatched. Written as DNA, the CDR3 is TGTGCCAGCAGCGTGAGACAGGGCGAAAATGAAAAACTGTTTTTT. This sequence encodes CASSVRQGENEKLFF.

The CDR3 sequence is CASRARGPYNEQFF. The CDR3 DNA sequence: TGTGCCAGCAGAGCCCGGGGTCCTTACAATGAGCAGTTCTTC. The genes are TRBV2 and TRBJ2-1; possible D gene TRBD2, 5 bases. Germline V gene data show CDR1 as SNHLY and CDR2 as FYNNEI. The CDR3 length is 14 residues. Trimming removed 6 bases at V and 4 bases at J, with 13 bases between.

This rearrangement joins TRBV2 to TRBJ2-7, with D possibly being TRBD1 (6 bases). The CDR3 sequence is 14 residues long. Deletions cut 4 bases from V and 0 bases from J, with 10 bases between. Germline assignment: CDR1 SNHLY and CDR2 FYNNEI. The CDR3 coding sequence is TGTGCCAGCAGTGGTGACAGGTACTCCTACGAGCAGTACTTC. Amino acid sequence: CASSGDRYSYEQYF.

This clone was picked up one time. The gene calls are TRBV7-6 and TRBJ2-3; 15 bases agree with TRBD2. There are 16 residues in the CDR3. After removal of 3 bases from V and 4 bases from J, the junction contained 2 bases not matched to a gene. Germline CDR1 SGHVS, CDR2 FNYEAQ. CDR3 sequence: CASSLGLAGGADTQYF. DNA for the CDR3: TGTGCCAGCAGCTTGGGACTAGCGGGAGGAGCAGATACGCAGTATTTT.

This clone was observed once. The chain links TRBV27 to TRBJ1-5, with 10 positions matching TRBD1. The germline CDR1 and CDR2 sequences are MNHEY and SMNVEV (reference sequence). The CDR3 covers 16 residues. V dropped 5 bases and J dropped 7; count of bases not matched to a gene: 11. The CDR3 loop reads CASSPSGTGVRQPQHF. The DNA of the CDR3 is TGTGCCAGCAGTCCTTCCGGGACAGGGGTGCGGCAGCCCCAGCATTTT.

The chain employs TRBV9 and TRBJ2-7, with D maybe TRBD1 (7 bases). The CDR3 consists of 15 residues. V was shortened by 4 bases and J by 2 bases, with 16 bases between the two germline ends. Germline V gives CDR1 SGDLS, CDR2 YYNGEE. The CDR3 nucleotides read TGTGCCAGCAGCCCCTCGGCGGGGACAGCCTACGAGCAGTACTTC. It is translated as CASSPSAGTAYEQYF.

The genes are TRBV27 and TRBJ2-1, with TRBD2 matching over 12 bases. V lost 6 bases to trimming and J lost 9 bases; unmatched junction nucleotides: 9. Per germline, CDR1 MNHEY and CDR2 SMNVEV (reference sequence). This CDR3 has 15 residues. CDR3 coding DNA: TGTGCCAGCAGGACTAGCGGGAGCCCCCAGGGTGAGCAGTTCTTC. This codes for CASRTSGSPQGEQFF.

This clone has only a few counts. The rearrangement links TRBV7-9 to TRBJ1-6; 10 bases are shared with TRBD1. CDR3 size: 16 residues. Germline-derived CDR1 and CDR2 are SEHNR and FQNEAQ (reference sequence). After removal of 4 bases from V and 6 bases from J, the junction contained 6 bases not matched to a gene. CDR3 coding DNA: TGTGCCAGCAGCTCGGGACAGGGGTTTTTTAATTCACCCCTCCACTTT. As protein: CASSSGQGFFNSPLHF. Full variable domain (rest looked up from reference TRBV7-9 and TRBJ1-6): DTGVSQNPRHKITKRGQNVTFRCDPISEHNRLYWYRQTLGQGPEFLTYFQNEAQLEKSRLLSDRFSAERPKGSFSTLEIQRTEQGDSAMYLCASSSGQGFFNSPLHFGNGTRLTVT.

This chain links TRBV5-8 with TRBJ2-1; 8 nucleotides match TRBD1. From germline, CDR1 is SGHTS and CDR2 YDEGEE. The ends lost 4 bases at V and 8 bases at J; junction bases unmatched: 8. The CDR3 has 14 residues. The DNA for the CDR3 is TGTGCCAGCAGCCGACAGGGGAATTTGGATGAGCAGTTCTTC. Encoded protein: CASSRQGNLDEQFF.

The chain recombines TRBV20-1 with TRBJ2-1; D is undetermined. Germline CDR1 is DFQATT and CDR2 is SNEGSKA (reference sequence). This CDR3 has 11 amino acids. V lost 6 bases, J lost 6 bases, and 9 bases lay in between. CDR3 region: CSAPSPNEQFF. The CDR3 coding sequence is TGCAGTGCCCCCTCCCCCAATGAGCAGTTCTTC.

In its sample, this clone was seen a few times. The chain uses TRBV7-9 and TRBJ2-5, with 9 bases fitting TRBD1. CDR1 and CDR2 (germline): SEHNR, FQNEAQ (reference sequence). CDR3 size: 15 residues. Trimming took 1 base from V and 5 from J; bases not matched to a gene: 5. The CDR3 here is CASSLGDRDGETQYF. CDR3 coding DNA: TGTGCCAGCAGCTTAGGGGACAGGGATGGTGAGACCCAGTACTTC.

V gene TRBV6-5 combines with J gene TRBJ1-1; D gene uncertain. CDR1 is MNHEY, CDR2 SVGAGI, per germline. The CDR3 is 15 residues long. Trimming left V 2 bases short and J 0 bases short, with 10 bases between. The CDR3 coding sequence is TGTGCCAGCAGTTACAATCAAAATCTGAACACTGAAGCTTTCTTT. As protein: CASSYNQNLNTEAFF.